This TCR beta chain was documented in a study of cytomegalovirus exposure and HLA in healthy donors. At the level of the study: The 120 or so validation repertoires, a later analysis reported, used the same platform as the 550 to 800 first-cohort repertoires. Study conclusions and caveats: The tendency of first-cohort TCR clusters to co-occur in the roughly 110 validation repertoires was the finding of a later analysis. According to reports, the classifier identified cytomegalovirus status with high specificity and sensitivity.

While the first cohort had hundreds of subjects, the donors belonged to the separate validation cohort of about 120 subjects. The CDR3 length is 15 residues. The germline CDR1 and CDR2 sequences are SGHTA and FQGNSA. Trimming removed 6 bases from V and 1 base from J; junction bases left unmatched: 4. The assay was immunoSEQ multiplex PCR, and TCRdb's table has in-frame clones only and misses some. The data hold approximately 140,000 clones, with around four fifths observed a single time. A word on this clone: Its target is unknown.

Material for sequencing was PBMCs. The clonotype originates from a woman in her thirties in good health and CMV-seronegative. J is TRBJ2-2 and V is TRBV7-2, with TRBD1 identical over 8 bases. The CDR3 nucleotides read TGTGCCAGCAGGGGGGACAGGATGAACACCGGGGAGCTGTTTTTT. This codes for CASRGDRMNTGELFF.